These 16 T cell receptor beta chains were all obtained from the same sample, sequenced in a study of spatial heterogeneity in lung cancer. TCRdb called the 5' RACE reads again in MiXCR, with one record for every CDR3 protein. The sample contains 7,200 or so distinct CDR3 sequences, roughly 3.7% of which appear only once. Noted time point: sample taken at primary tumor resection. Whole RNA was taken from tumor, nontumor lung or frozen PBMC; it was then sequenced unsorted. The starting material was normal lung tissue next to the tumor, obtained at surgery. These TCRs come from a female donor with early-stage non-small cell lung cancer.

This clonotype was seen many times. This beta chain lies outside the target of a library built for alpha chains; its clone size means little. The J gene is TRBJ1-1, the V gene TRBV5-5; D is undetermined. The length of the CDR3 is 13 residues. V dropped 0 bases and J dropped 1 base, with 4 bases sitting between them. The germline CDR1 and CDR2 sequences are SGHKS and YYEKEE (reference sequence). This CDR3 reads CASSLDTNTEAFF. The CDR3 DNA reads as TGTGCCAGCAGCTTGGACACGAACACTGAAGCTTTCTTT.

This clonotype was picked up many times. This beta chain turned up in a library designed for alpha chains; as an off-target read, its abundance says little. The chain combines TRBV2 with TRBJ2-5, with D maybe TRBD2 (5 bases). This CDR3 comprises 13 residues. V shed 6 bases and J shed 3 bases, with 11 bases lying between them. CDR1 and CDR2 from the germline V gene are SNHLY and FYNNEI. The CDR3 protein is CASRWGAEETQYF. For the CDR3, the DNA is TGTGCCAGCAGGTGGGGAGCAGAAGAGACCCAGTACTTC.

This clonotype has ten or more counts. The library was prepared for alpha chains; this beta chain is a stray read, so its frequency means little. This chain joins TRBV7-2 and TRBJ1-6; D might be TRBD1 (5 bases). The CDR3 runs to 14 residues. Deletions cut 1 base from V and 7 bases from J, with 8 bases between. Per the germline V gene, CDR1 is SGHTA and CDR2 is FQGNSA. CDR3 in amino acids: CASSLGTMNSPLHF. The CDR3 DNA is TGTGCCAGCAGCTTAGGGACAATGAATTCACCCCTCCACTTT.

This clonotype was found many times. This beta chain is off target for a library built for alpha chains, so its abundance means little. The chain uses TRBV18 and TRBJ1-5; unclear D gene. Germline CDR1 reads KGHSH; CDR2 reads LQKENI. V was pared by 2 bases and J by 0 bases, with 5 bases between. CDR3 length: 14 residues. CDR3 protein: CASSPGSSNQPQHF. CDR3 DNA: TGTGCCAGCTCACCAGGGTCTAGCAATCAGCCCCAGCATTTT.

There are many counts of this clonotype. This beta chain is a stray read from a library made for alpha chains; its abundance is not meaningful. As DNA, the CDR3 is TGTGCCAGCAGCTTCGGCCGGGTGGATACGCAGTATTTT. It yields the protein CASSFGRVDTQYF. This rearrangement joins TRBV7-9 to TRBJ2-3; D not certain. The CDR3 consists of 13 residues. CDR1 and CDR2 (germline): SEHNR, FQNEAQ (reference sequence). V shed 3 bases and J shed 6 bases, with 10 bases lying between them.

In its sample, this clonotype was seen many times. The size of this beta chain means little, since it is a stray read in a library made for alpha chains. The chain employs TRBV5-6 and TRBJ2-3, with 8 bases that match TRBD1. CDR1 is SGHDT and CDR2 is YYEEEE in the germline V gene. J gave up 3 bases and V 4 bases, and 7 bases lay outside the gene matches. This CDR3 comprises 15 residues. In nucleotides, the CDR3 is TGTGCCAGCAGCCAAACAGGGGGAAGTACAGATACGCAGTATTTT. It specifies CASSQTGGSTDTQYF.

This clonotype was counted ten times or more. This beta chain represents an off-target read in a library built for alpha chains; its size is of limited meaning. The chain couples TRBV7-9 to TRBJ2-3, with unresolved D. CDR1 is SEHNR, CDR2 FQNEAQ, per germline (reference sequence). The CDR3 extends over 12 amino acids. Trimming stripped 5 bases from V and 4 bases from J, with 7 bases between. The CDR3 is CASSAGADTQYF. The CDR3 DNA reads TGTGCCAGCAGCGCCGGCGCAGATACGCAGTATTTT.

This clonotype was seen at least ten times. Since it is a stray read in a library aimed at alpha chains, this beta chain has a size that is not meaningful. J is TRBJ2-2 and V is TRBV6-2 or TRBV6-3; tentatively, D is TRBD1 (5 bases). V gave up 2 bases and J gave up 5 bases, with 12 bases separating them. The CDR3 length is 15 residues. Germline loops: CDR1 MNHEY, CDR2 SVGEGT. CDR3 nucleotide sequence: TGTGCCAGCAGTTACGACAGACCACCTACCGGGGAGCTGTTTTTT. Encoded protein: CASSYDRPPTGELFF.

This clonotype was detected only a few times. This beta chain is a stray sequence in a library constructed for alpha chains; its clone size is not meaningful. The chain has TRBV14 and TRBJ1-1, with D uncertain. The germline V gene encodes CDR1 SGHDN and CDR2 FVKESK. This CDR3 has 13 amino acids. Trimming removed 1 base at V and 4 bases at J, with 7 bases between. In nucleotides, the CDR3 is TGTGCCAGCAGCCAAGTTCGGGGCACTGAAGCTTTCTTT. Its protein is CASSQVRGTEAFF.

The table lists this clonotype with a few counts. Being off target in a library aimed at alpha chains, this beta chain has a size of little meaning. The rearrangement joins TRBV5-1 to TRBJ2-3, with 7 bases lining up with TRBD1. Germline V lookup: CDR1 SGHRS, CDR2 YFSETQ. V shed 1 base and J 6 bases; nucleotides not matched to a gene: 8. CDR3 length equals 15 residues. CDR3 DNA: TGCGCCAGCAGCTTGAGGGGGCTCACCACGGATACGCAGTATTTT. As protein: CASSLRGLTTDTQYF. The whole variable domain, filled in from reference TRBV5-1 and TRBJ2-3, reads KAGVTQTPRYLIKTRGQQVTLSCSPISGHRSVSWYQQTPGQGLQFLFEYFSETQRNKGNFPGRFSGRQFSNSRSEMNVSTLELGDSALYLCASSLRGLTTDTQYFGPGTRLTVL.

This clonotype is medium-sized. A library made for alpha chains picked up this beta chain off target, so its size means little. The rearrangement joins TRBV2 to TRBJ2-1; 12 bases align to TRBD2. Germline trimming cut 11 bases from V and 10 bases from J; bases unmatched to any gene: 15. In germline, CDR1 is SNHLY, CDR2 FYNNEI. CDR3 length equals 15 residues. The DNA of the CDR3 is TGTGCCGTTACGACTGGACTAGCGGGGCCGGAAGAGCAGTTCTTC. As protein: CAVTTGLAGPEEQFF.

By share of the sample, this clonotype is medium-sized. The library was designed around alpha chains, so this beta chain is a stray read whose abundance carries little weight. The chain carries TRBV29-1 and TRBJ1-2, with D possibly being TRBD1 (5 bases). Germline lookup yields CDR1 SQVTM and CDR2 ANQGSEA. This CDR3 has 12 amino acids. V lost 4 bases and J lost 4, with 10 bases in between. CDR3 amino acids: CSVGGGTYGYTF. The CDR3 nucleotides are TGCAGCGTTGGCGGGGGTACCTATGGCTACACCTTC.

This clonotype is labeled as medium-sized (0.01 to 0.1%). Because this beta chain is a stray read in a library intended to capture alpha chains, its abundance should not be given much weight. CDR3 amino acids: CASTTGQLGGSPLHF. CDR3 in DNA: TGTGCCAGCACTACGGGACAGCTTGGTGGCTCACCCCTCCACTTT. V and J are TRBV12-3 or TRBV12-4 and TRBJ1-6; TRBD1 agrees at 7 bases. The CDR3 is made up of 15 amino acids. V dropped 7 bases and J dropped 10; count of bases not matched to a gene: 13.

This clonotype is classed as medium-sized. This beta chain represents an off-target read in a library built for alpha chains; its size is of limited meaning. The genes are TRBV20-1 and TRBJ2-3, with TRBD2 as a possible D gene (7 bases). V was pared by 1 base and J by 2 bases, with 19 bases between. The germline V gene has CDR1 DFQATT and CDR2 SNEGSKA (reference sequence). This CDR3 comprises 17 residues. The CDR3 DNA reads TGCAGTGCTAGAGGGGTAGCGGCGGGGGCCCCCACAGATACGCAGTATTTT. This translates into CSARGVAAGAPTDTQYF.

This clonotype was detected many times. A library prepared for alpha chains yielded this beta chain as an off-target read; its size is of little meaning. The V gene is TRBV4-1, the J gene TRBJ1-1, with D uncertain. This CDR3 contains 16 residues. CDR1 and CDR2 from the germline V gene are MGHRA and YSYEKL. The V gene lost 0 bases and the J gene lost 1 base, with 12 bases spanning the gap. For the CDR3, the DNA is TGCGCCAGCAGCCAAGATGTGGGAGTGACGAACACTGAAGCTTTCTTT. Its protein product is CASSQDVGVTNTEAFF.

This clonotype has a count of ten or more. Within a library made for alpha chains, this beta chain is off target, and its count is uninformative. The chain uses TRBV12-3 or TRBV12-4 and TRBJ2-1; 12 bases agree with TRBD2. V was clipped by 6 bases and J by 4 bases; unmatched bases: 4. CDR3 size: 15 residues. The CDR3 DNA reads TGTGCCAGCAGGCTTACTAGCGGGGGGTACAATGAGCAGTTCTTC. Translation gives CASRLTSGGYNEQFF.